The 26 T cell receptor beta chains reported below all come from one sample, sequenced in a study of T cells in narcolepsy. Libraries were prepared by immunoSEQ multiplex PCR; TCRdb keeps only in-frame clonotypes and omits some of them. Counted here are 30,000 to 45,000 clones, approximately 85% occurring once; the ten biggest clones make up 1.5% to 2%. Sequences were obtained from CD45RA- memory CD4+ T cells from PBMCs. These receptors all stem from a human donor with narcolepsy.

DNA of the CDR3: TGTGCCAGCAGCCTCGGGGGGCTTATGAACACTGAAGCTTTCTTT. Protein sequence: CASSLGGLMNTEAFF. The rearrangement links TRBV7-9 to TRBJ1-1; possibly TRBD1 for D (6 bases). V was shortened by 5 bases and J by 0 bases, with 13 bases between the two germline ends. Per the germline V gene, CDR1 is SEHNR and CDR2 is FQNEAQ (reference sequence). The CDR3 length is 15 residues.

The J gene is TRBJ1-4, the V gene TRBV5-5, with D tentatively TRBD1 (5 bases). Germline V gives CDR1 SGHKS, CDR2 YYEKEE (reference sequence). CDR3 length: 17 residues. Between the trimmed V and J ends, which lost 0 bases and 6 bases, there was a span of 18 bases. The CDR3 loop reads CASSLGDRVYSDEKLFF. The CDR3 DNA follows: TGTGCCAGCAGCTTGGGGGACCGTGTTTATAGTGATGAAAAACTGTTTTTT.

The V gene is TRBV11-3, the J gene TRBJ2-3; perhaps TRBD2 as D (5 bases). From germline, CDR1 is SGHNT and CDR2 YENEEA. Deletions cut 0 bases from V and 4 bases from J, with 8 bases between. The CDR3 runs 14 residues. Written as DNA, the CDR3 is TGTGCCAGCAGCTTAGAGGACGGGGCAGATACGCAGTATTTT. Encoded protein: CASSLEDGADTQYF.

The chain couples TRBV4-3 to TRBJ2-1; D is uncertain. This CDR3 has 12 amino acids. CDR1 LGHNA and CDR2 YSLEER come from the germline V gene. Between the trimmed V and J ends, which lost 0 bases and 9 bases, there was a span of 6 bases. In nucleotides, the CDR3 is TGCGCCAGCAGCCAAGATTGGAGTGAGCAGTTCTTC. Encoded protein: CASSQDWSEQFF.

This clone was recorded only once. The chain combines TRBV6-1 with TRBJ2-7; D gene ambiguous. Germline CDR1 MNHNS, CDR2 SASEGT. V dropped 7 bases and J dropped 3 bases, with 10 bases sitting between them. There are 12 residues in the CDR3. Written as DNA, the CDR3 is TGTGCCAGCACCGCGAACAGCTACGAGCAGTACTTC. Its protein product is CASTANSYEQYF.

V is TRBV9 and J is TRBJ1-2; no definite D call. Germline V gene lookup returns CDR1 SGDLS and CDR2 YYNGEE. The CDR3 contains 15 residues. The V end lost 4 bases, the J end lost 4 bases, and 17 bases lay between the germline ends. DNA for the CDR3: TGTGCCAGCAGCCCCGGCGAAGGGTTTGGCTATGGCTACACCTTC. Protein product: CASSPGEGFGYGYTF.

The chain couples TRBV5-1 to TRBJ2-5, with D possibly matching TRBD1 (6 bases). Trimming removed 7 bases from V and 4 bases from J, with 20 bases in between. There are 15 residues in the CDR3. Germline V gene sequence: CDR1 SGHRS, CDR2 YFSETQ. CDR3 loop: CASRRSGARGETQYF. The CDR3 DNA is TGCGCCAGCCGTAGGTCAGGGGCCCGGGGAGAGACCCAGTACTTC.

This chain uses TRBV4-3 with TRBJ2-7; D is unresolved. The V and J ends lost 1 base and 0 bases respectively, with 7 bases between them. The germline gives CDR1 LGHNA, CDR2 YSLEER. The CDR3 has 14 residues. Written as DNA, the CDR3 is TGCGCCAGCAGCCAAGGGGGTAGCTCCTACGAGCAGTACTTC. This sequence encodes CASSQGGSSYEQYF.

The CDR3 reads CASSLSRTGLREKLFF. The CDR3 DNA sequence: TGTGCCAGCAGTTTATCGCGGACAGGGCTTAGGGAAAAACTGTTTTTT. The chain employs TRBV27 and TRBJ1-4; 8 bases match TRBD1. Germline V gene lookup returns CDR1 MNHEY and CDR2 SMNVEV (reference sequence). After removal of 0 bases from V and 8 bases from J, the junction contained 8 bases not matched to a gene. The CDR3 has 16 residues.

V and J are TRBV14 and TRBJ2-3, with D perhaps TRBD1 or TRBD2 (5 bases each). Trimming took off 2 bases at V and 1 base at J, with 7 bases between the two ends. Germline-derived CDR1 and CDR2 are SGHDN and FVKESK. This CDR3 has 14 residues. The CDR3 protein is CASSQMGGTDTQYF. The CDR3 DNA reads as TGTGCCAGCAGCCAAATGGGGGGCACAGATACGCAGTATTTT.

This sequence joins TRBV21-1 and TRBJ2-1; the D call in the table, TRBD2, was not verified against the DNA. TRBV21-1 is termed a pseudogene. This CDR3 has 14 residues. This CDR3 is CASSRKTDTNEQFF. The DNA of the CDR3 is TGTGCCAGCAGCAGAAAGACTGATACGAATGAGCAGTTCTTC.

The CDR3: CASSPERYGYTF. DNA for the CDR3: TGTGCCAGCAGCCCGGAACGCTATGGCTACACCTTC. This chain connects TRBV7-2 to TRBJ1-2; D gene unclear. The CDR3 spans 12 residues. CDR1 is SGHTA and CDR2 is FQGNSA in the germline V gene. V was shortened by 5 bases and J by 4 bases, with 8 bases between the two germline ends.

V gene TRBV7-8 combines with J gene TRBJ1-1; D is perhaps TRBD1 (5 bases). This CDR3 contains 13 residues. Trimming shortened V by 4 bases and J by 5 bases, and 11 bases separated the two germline ends. The germline V gene encodes CDR1 SGHVS and CDR2 FQNEAQ. CDR3 region: CASSWGRTTEAFF. CDR3 sequence (DNA): TGTGCCAGCAGCTGGGGGAGAACAACTGAAGCTTTCTTT.

This clone was observed once. The chain carries TRBV10-3 and TRBJ1-1, with 7 bases matching TRBD1. Germline V gene data show CDR1 as ENHRY and CDR2 as SYGVKD. This CDR3 has 14 residues. J was trimmed by 4 bases and V by 5 bases; bases with no gene match: 7. DNA of the CDR3: TGTGCCATCAGTTCACCCGACAGGGCCACTGAAGCTTTCTTT. Encoded protein: CAISSPDRATEAFF.

This clone has just one count. This chain uses TRBV7-2 with TRBJ2-1; TRBD2 aligns across 14 bases. The germline CDR1 and CDR2 sequences are SGHTA and FQGNSA. The CDR3 has 19 residues. Trimming removed 5 bases from V and 4 bases from J; junction bases left unmatched: 13. The CDR3 DNA reads as TGTGCCAGCAGCCCCCCGACTAGCGGGGGGGGGAGTCCATACAATGAGCAGTTCTTC. Translating it yields CASSPPTSGGGSPYNEQFF.

V gene TRBV6-5 combines with J gene TRBJ1-2, with TRBD1 matching 8 bases. The CDR3 has 14 residues. V trimming: 3 bases; J trimming: 4 bases; junction bases outside the gene matches: 4. Per the germline V gene, CDR1 is MNHEY and CDR2 is SVGAGI. CDR3 sequence (DNA): TGTGCCAGCAGTTATGCAGGGGGCGTCTATGGCTACACCTTC. Amino acids: CASSYAGGVYGYTF.

The chain joins TRBV7-2 to TRBJ2-2; a possible D gene is TRBD2 (5 bases). Germline values: CDR1 SGHTA, CDR2 FQGNSA. Trimming took 7 bases from V and 5 from J, leaving 20 bases between them. This CDR3 comprises 16 residues. The DNA for the CDR3 is TGTGCCAGCACCCCCTCGGGAACAATAGGGACCGGGGAGCTGTTTTTT. This gives the protein CASTPSGTIGTGELFF.

V usage is TRBV6-1 and J usage is TRBJ1-4; TRBD1 matches 9 bases. The V gene's germline CDR1 is MNHNS and CDR2 SASEGT. J was trimmed by 6 bases and V by 7 bases; bases with no gene match: 9. The CDR3 length is 15 residues. The CDR3 region is CASNLDRGEYEKLFF. CDR3 bases: TGTGCCAGCAATTTGGACAGGGGAGAATATGAAAAACTGTTTTTT.

The chain carries TRBV9 and TRBJ2-6; tentative D call: TRBD2 (5 bases). The CDR3 is 15 residues long. Germline values: CDR1 SGDLS, CDR2 YYNGEE. Deletions cut 0 bases from V and 3 bases from J, with 7 bases between. The CDR3 loop reads CASSVGTLGANVLTF. CDR3 nucleotides: TGTGCCAGCAGCGTAGGGACTCTTGGGGCCAACGTCCTGACTTTC.

The chain combines TRBV5-1 with TRBJ2-5; D ambiguous. V was clipped by 2 bases and J by 4 bases, with 6 bases between them. This CDR3 has 12 residues. CDR1 and CDR2 (germline): SGHRS, YFSETQ. In nucleotides, the CDR3 is TGCGCCAGCAGCTTAATTCGAGAGACCCAGTACTTC. As protein: CASSLIRETQYF.

The chain recombines TRBV7-2 with TRBJ1-2, with D possibly being TRBD1 (5 bases). V was clipped by 2 bases and J by 0 bases, with 10 bases between them. CDR3 length: 15 amino acids. Germline CDR1 is SGHTA and CDR2 is FQGNSA. DNA for the CDR3: TGTGCCAGCAGCTTAACATCAGGGTCTAACTATGGCTACACCTTC. It yields the protein CASSLTSGSNYGYTF.

The rearrangement links TRBV28 to TRBJ2-2; D is uncertain. The germline V and J ends were trimmed by 4 bases and 4 bases, with 1 base remaining between them. This CDR3 has 11 amino acids. Germline values: CDR1 MDHEN, CDR2 SYDVKM. In DNA form, the CDR3 reads TGTGCCAGCAGTTCCACCGGGGAGCTGTTTTTT. Amino acid sequence: CASSSTGELFF.

The genes are TRBV4-3 and TRBJ2-5, with TRBD1 matching over 8 bases. From germline, CDR1 is LGHNA and CDR2 YSLEER. After removal of 1 base from V and 3 bases from J, the junction contained 1 base not matched to a gene. There are 14 residues in the CDR3. The CDR3 DNA is TGCGCCAGCAGCCAAGGGACAGGGAAAGAGACCCAGTACTTC. Protein: CASSQGTGKETQYF.

The chain is built from TRBV18 and TRBJ2-5, with TRBD2 matching 8 bases. Germline CDR1 and CDR2: KGHSH and LQKENI. The CDR3 extends over 15 amino acids. Trimming at V came to 2 bases and at J to 5 bases, leaving 7 bases not matched to a gene. CDR3 in amino acids: CASSPTSGGGETQYF. In nucleotides, the CDR3 is TGTGCCAGCTCACCAACGAGCGGGGGCGGGGAGACCCAGTACTTC.

The CDR3, as DNA: TGTGCCAGCGGCCTCCAGGGGATCGAGCCCCAGCATTTT. Translation: CASGLQGIEPQHF. This chain uses TRBV28 with TRBJ1-5; maybe TRBD1 (6 bases). The V gene's germline CDR1 is MDHEN and CDR2 SYDVKM. With 8 bases removed from V and 8 bases from J, the gap between germline ends came to 16 bases. The CDR3 is 13 residues long.

The chain couples TRBV25-1 to TRBJ1-2; D may be TRBD1 (5 bases). V lost 6 bases, J lost 6 bases, and 11 bases lay in between. Germline CDR1 and CDR2: MGHDK and SYGVNS. The CDR3 sequence is 12 residues long. This CDR3 reads CASRGETDGYTF. CDR3 coding DNA: TGTGCCAGCAGAGGGGAGACTGATGGCTACACCTTC.